These 4 T cell receptor beta chains were all obtained from the same sample, sequenced in a study of identifying expanded T cells in peripheral blood. The assay was immunoSEQ multiplex PCR, and TCRdb's table has in-frame clones only and misses some. Of approximately 75,000 clones listed, under 90% are singletons. The sequenced sample consisted of blood. The receptors originated from a person aged 18 to 69 in good health.

This chain joins TRBV28 and TRBJ1-2; no reliable D call. V lost 5 bases, J lost 8 bases, and 15 bases lay in between. There are 13 residues in the CDR3. In germline, CDR1 is MDHEN, CDR2 SYDVKM. The DNA for the CDR3 is TGTGCCAGCAGTCCCCAGGCAACAAAGGGCTACACCTTC. Residues: CASSPQATKGYTF.

This chain joins TRBV10-3 and TRBJ2-7, with D possibly TRBD1 on 7 matching bases. This CDR3 contains 14 residues. Germline V gene sequence: CDR1 ENHRY, CDR2 SYGVKD. V was cut by 1 base and J by 6 bases, with 13 bases left in between. The CDR3 is CAISELRDSPEQYF. In nucleotides, the CDR3 is TGTGCCATCAGTGAGTTGCGGGACAGCCCCGAGCAGTACTTC.

A single count supports this clone. The V and J genes are TRBV19 and TRBJ1-2; no definite D call. The length of the CDR3 is 15 residues. V was trimmed by 3 bases and J by 1 base, leaving 12 bases between them. Germline lookup yields CDR1 LNHDA and CDR2 SQIVND (reference sequence). In nucleotides, the CDR3 is TGTGCCAGTAGTATCCGCCCCCAGGATAACTATGGCTACACCTTC. It codes for CASSIRPQDNYGYTF.

The gene calls are TRBV5-4 and TRBJ2-1, with D possibly being TRBD2 (6 bases). CDR1 and CDR2 (germline): SGHNT, YYREEE (reference sequence). The CDR3 sequence is 15 residues long. Trimming took 4 bases from V and 4 from J, leaving 15 bases between them. The DNA for the CDR3 is TGTGCCAGCAGCGGTCCGGGGGAACCATACAATGAGCAGTTCTTC. The encoded protein is CASSGPGEPYNEQFF.